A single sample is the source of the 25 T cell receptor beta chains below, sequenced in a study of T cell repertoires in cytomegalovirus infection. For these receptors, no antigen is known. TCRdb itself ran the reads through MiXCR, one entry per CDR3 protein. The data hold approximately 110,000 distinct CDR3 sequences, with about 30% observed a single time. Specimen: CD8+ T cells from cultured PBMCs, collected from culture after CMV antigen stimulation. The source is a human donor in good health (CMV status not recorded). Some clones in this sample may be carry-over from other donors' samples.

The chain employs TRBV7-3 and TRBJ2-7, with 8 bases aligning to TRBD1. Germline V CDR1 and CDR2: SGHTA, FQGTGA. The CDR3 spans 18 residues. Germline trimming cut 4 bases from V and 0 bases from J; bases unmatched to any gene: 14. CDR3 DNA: TGTGCCAGCAGCTCCAGTAGCGGACGGACAGGGAGCTCCTACGAGCAGTACTTC. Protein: CASSSSSGRTGSSYEQYF.

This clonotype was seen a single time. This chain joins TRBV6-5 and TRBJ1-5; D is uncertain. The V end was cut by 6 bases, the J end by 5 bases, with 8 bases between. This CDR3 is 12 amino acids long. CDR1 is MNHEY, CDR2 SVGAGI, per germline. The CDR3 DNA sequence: TGTGCCAGCAGGGGATCGGATCAGCCCCAGCATTTT. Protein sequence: CASRGSDQPQHF.

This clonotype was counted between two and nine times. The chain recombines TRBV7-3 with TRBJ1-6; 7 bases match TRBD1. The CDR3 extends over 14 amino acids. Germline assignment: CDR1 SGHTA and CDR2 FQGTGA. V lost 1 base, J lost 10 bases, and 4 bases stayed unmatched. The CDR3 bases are TGTGCCAGCAGCTTAAATCCAGGGGGATCACCCCTCCACTTT. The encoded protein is CASSLNPGGSPLHF. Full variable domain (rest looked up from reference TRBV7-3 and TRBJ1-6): GAGVSQTPSNKVTEKGKYVELRCDPISGHTALYWYRQSLGQGPEFLIYFQGTGAADDSGLPNDRFFAVRPEGSVSTLKIQRTERGDSAVYLCASSLNPGGSPLHFGNGTRLTVT.

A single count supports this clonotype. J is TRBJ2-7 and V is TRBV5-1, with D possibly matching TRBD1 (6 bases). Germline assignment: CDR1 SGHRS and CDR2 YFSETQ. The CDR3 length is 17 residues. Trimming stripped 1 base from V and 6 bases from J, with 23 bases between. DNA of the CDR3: TGCGCCAGCAGCTTGCAGGCATCCGGACAGAGGCCGGGCGAGCAGTACTTC. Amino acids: CASSLQASGQRPGEQYF.

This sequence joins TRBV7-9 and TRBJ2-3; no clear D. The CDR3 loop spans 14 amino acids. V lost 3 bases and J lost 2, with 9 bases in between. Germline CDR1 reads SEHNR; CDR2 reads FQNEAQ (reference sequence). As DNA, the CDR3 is TGTGCCAGCAGCTTCCCCCCCAACACAGATACGCAGTATTTT. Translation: CASSFPPNTDTQYF.

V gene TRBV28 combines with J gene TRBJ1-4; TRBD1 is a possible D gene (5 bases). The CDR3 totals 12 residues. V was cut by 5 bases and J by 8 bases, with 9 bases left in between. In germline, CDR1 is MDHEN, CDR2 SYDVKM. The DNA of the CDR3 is TGTGCCAGCAGTATGGGGGGGGAAAAACTGTTTTTT. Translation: CASSMGGEKLFF.

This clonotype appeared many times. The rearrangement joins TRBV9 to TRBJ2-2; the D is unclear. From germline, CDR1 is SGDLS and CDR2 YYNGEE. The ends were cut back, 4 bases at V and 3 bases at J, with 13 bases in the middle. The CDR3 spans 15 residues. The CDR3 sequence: CASSSTEKDTGELFF. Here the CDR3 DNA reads TGTGCCAGCAGCTCAACTGAAAAGGACACCGGGGAGCTGTTTTTT. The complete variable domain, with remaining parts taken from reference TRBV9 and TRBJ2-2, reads DSGVTQTPKHLITATGQRVTLRCSPRSGDLSVYWYQQSLDQGLQFLIQYYNGEERAKGNILERFSAQQFPDLHSELNLSSLELGDSALYFCASSSTEKDTGELFFGEGSRLTVL.

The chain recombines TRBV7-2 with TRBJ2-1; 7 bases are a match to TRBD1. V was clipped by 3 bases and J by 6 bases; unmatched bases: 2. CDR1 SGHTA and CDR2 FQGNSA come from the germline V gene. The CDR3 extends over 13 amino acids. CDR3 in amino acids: CASSLTGSNEQFF. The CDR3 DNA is TGTGCCAGCAGCTTGACAGGGTCCAATGAGCAGTTCTTC.

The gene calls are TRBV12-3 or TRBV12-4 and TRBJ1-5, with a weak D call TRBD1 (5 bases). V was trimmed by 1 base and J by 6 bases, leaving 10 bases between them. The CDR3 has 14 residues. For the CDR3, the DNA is TGTGCCAGCAGTTTAGGCAGGACAAGTCAGCCCCAGCATTTT. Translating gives CASSLGRTSQPQHF.

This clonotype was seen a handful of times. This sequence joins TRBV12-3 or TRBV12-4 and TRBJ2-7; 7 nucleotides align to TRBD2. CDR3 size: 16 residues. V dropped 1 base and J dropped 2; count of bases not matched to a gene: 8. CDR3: CASSLDPGGLPYEQYF. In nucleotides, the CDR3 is TGTGCCAGCAGTTTAGACCCCGGGGGGTTACCCTACGAGCAGTACTTC.

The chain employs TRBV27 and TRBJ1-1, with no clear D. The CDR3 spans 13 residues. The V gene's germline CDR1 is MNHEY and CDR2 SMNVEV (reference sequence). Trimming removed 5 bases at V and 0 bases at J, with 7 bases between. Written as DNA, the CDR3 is TGTGCCAGCAGTATGACACTGAACACTGAAGCTTTCTTT. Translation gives CASSMTLNTEAFF.

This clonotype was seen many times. CDR3 sequence reads: CASSVQGTEQYF. Here the CDR3 DNA reads TGTGCCAGCAGTGTACAGGGGACCGAGCAGTACTTC. The chain uses TRBV12-3 or TRBV12-4 and TRBJ2-7, with 7 bases fitting TRBD1. V lost 5 bases, J lost 6 bases, and 4 bases stayed unmatched. The CDR3 is 12 residues long.

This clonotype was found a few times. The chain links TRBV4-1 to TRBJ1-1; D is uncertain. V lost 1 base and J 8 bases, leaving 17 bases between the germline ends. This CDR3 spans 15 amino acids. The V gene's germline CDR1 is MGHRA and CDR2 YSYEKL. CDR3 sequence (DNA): TGCGCCAGCAGCCAAGCTCCCTCGACGGGAGCGGAAGCTTTCTTT. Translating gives CASSQAPSTGAEAFF.

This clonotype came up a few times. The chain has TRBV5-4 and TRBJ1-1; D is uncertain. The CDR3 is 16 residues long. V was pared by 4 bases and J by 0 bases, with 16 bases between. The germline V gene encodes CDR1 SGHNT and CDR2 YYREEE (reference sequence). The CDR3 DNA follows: TGTGCCAGCAGCACCGACATGATGGGAATGAACACTGAAGCTTTCTTT. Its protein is CASSTDMMGMNTEAFF.

CDR3 loop: CASSQKNNYGYTF. The CDR3, as DNA: TGCGCCAGCAGCCAAAAGAATAACTATGGCTACACCTTC. The gene calls are TRBV4-1 and TRBJ1-2, with D unclear. Between the trimmed V and J ends, which lost 2 bases and 1 base, there was a span of 5 bases. The CDR3 contains 13 residues. CDR1 is MGHRA, CDR2 YSYEKL, per germline.

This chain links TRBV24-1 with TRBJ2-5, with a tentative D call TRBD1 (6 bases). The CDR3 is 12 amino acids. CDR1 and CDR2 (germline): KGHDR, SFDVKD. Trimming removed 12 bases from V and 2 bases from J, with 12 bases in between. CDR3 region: CAPRTVQETQYF. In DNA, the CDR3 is TGTGCCCCTAGGACAGTACAAGAGACCCAGTACTTC.

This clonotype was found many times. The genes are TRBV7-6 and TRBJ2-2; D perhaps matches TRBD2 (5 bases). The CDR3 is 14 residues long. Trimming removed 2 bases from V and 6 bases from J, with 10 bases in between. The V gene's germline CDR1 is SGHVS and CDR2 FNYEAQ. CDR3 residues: CASSLPERAGELFF. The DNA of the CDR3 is TGTGCCAGCAGCTTACCTGAGAGGGCCGGGGAGCTGTTTTTT.

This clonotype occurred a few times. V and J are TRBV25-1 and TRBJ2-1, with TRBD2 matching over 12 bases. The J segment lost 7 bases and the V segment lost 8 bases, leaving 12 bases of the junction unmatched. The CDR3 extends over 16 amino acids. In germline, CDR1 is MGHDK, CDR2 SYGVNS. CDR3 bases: TGTGCCAGCGGGAGACTAGCGGGGGTGATGGATAATGAGCAGTTCTTC. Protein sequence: CASGRLAGVMDNEQFF.

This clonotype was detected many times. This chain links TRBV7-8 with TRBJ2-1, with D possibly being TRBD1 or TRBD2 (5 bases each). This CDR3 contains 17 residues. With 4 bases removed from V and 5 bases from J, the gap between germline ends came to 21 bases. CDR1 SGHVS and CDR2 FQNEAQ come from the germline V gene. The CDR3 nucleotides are TGTGCCAGCAGCTCCGTAATGGGGACGGCGAGAAACAATGAGCAGTTCTTC. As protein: CASSSVMGTARNNEQFF.

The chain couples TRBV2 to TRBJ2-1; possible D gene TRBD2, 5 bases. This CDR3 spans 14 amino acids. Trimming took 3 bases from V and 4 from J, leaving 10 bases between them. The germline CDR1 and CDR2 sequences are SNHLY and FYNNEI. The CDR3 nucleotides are TGTGCCAGCAGTGAGATCCGGGAATACAATGAGCAGTTCTTC. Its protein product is CASSEIREYNEQFF. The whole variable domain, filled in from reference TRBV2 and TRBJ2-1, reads EPEVTQTPSHQVTQMGQEVILRCVPISNHLYFYWYRQILGQKVEFLVSFYNNEISEKSEIFDDQFSVERPDGSNFTLKIRSTKLEDSAMYFCASSEIREYNEQFFGPGTRLTVL.

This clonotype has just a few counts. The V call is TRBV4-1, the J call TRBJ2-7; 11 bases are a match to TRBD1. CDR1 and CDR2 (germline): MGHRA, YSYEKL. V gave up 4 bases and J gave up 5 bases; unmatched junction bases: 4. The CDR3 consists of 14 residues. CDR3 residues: CASSLGQGAHEQYF. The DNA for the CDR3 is TGCGCCAGCAGCCTAGGACAGGGGGCCCACGAGCAGTACTTC.

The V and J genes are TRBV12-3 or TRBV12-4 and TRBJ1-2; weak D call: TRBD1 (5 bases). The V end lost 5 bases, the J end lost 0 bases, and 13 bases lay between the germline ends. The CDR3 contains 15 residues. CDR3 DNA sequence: TGTGCCAGCAGTCTTGGGACGGACCCTAACTATGGCTACACCTTC. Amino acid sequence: CASSLGTDPNYGYTF.

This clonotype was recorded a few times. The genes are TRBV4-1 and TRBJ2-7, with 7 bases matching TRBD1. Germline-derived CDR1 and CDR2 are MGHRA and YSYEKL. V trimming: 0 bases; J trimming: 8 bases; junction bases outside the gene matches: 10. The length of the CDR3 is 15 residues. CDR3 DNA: TGCGCCAGCAGCCAAGATCCGGGACAGCTCGTTCAGCAGTACTTC. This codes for CASSQDPGQLVQQYF.

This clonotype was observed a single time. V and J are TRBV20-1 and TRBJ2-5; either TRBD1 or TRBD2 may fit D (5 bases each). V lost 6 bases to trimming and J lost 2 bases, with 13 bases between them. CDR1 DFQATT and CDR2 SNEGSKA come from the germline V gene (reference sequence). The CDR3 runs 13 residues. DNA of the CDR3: TGCAGTGCCTCACGAGGGGTTCAAGAGACCCAGTACTTC. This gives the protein CSASRGVQETQYF.

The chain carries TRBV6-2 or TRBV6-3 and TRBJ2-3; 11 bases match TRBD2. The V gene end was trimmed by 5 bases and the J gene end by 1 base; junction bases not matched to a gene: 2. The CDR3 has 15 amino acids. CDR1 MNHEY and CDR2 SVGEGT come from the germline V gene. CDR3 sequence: CASSPTSGGTDTQYF. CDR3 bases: TGTGCCAGCAGTCCGACTAGCGGGGGCACAGATACGCAGTATTTT.